This TCR beta chain emerged from a study of blood T cells in healthy people across ages. Primed by a sample-barcoded 5' primer and a J-beta primer mix, a second PCR proceeded for about 6 to 11 cycles. Every cDNA molecule carried a tag from a template-switch adaptor bearing 12 random nucleotides. TCRdb re-analysed the 5' RACE reads in MiXCR, keeping a single row per CDR3 protein. The sample includes approximately 800,000 distinct CDR3 sequences, more than 25% of them seen just once. Study findings and constraints: Naive T cell percentage showed a strong correlation with TCR beta diversity. Older age coincided with a roughly linear decline in TCR beta diversity per million T cells.

Trimming removed 0 bases at V and 8 bases at J, with 14 bases between. CDR3 length: 15 residues. The germline V gene has CDR1 MGHRA and CDR2 YSYEKL. Details on this clonotype: Its matching antigen is unknown.

These data also featured in a second study, about T cells of mothers and their children. This second study notes: Overlap measured in related mother-child pairs was slightly, non-significantly higher than in unrelated pairs.

V gene TRBV4-1 combines with J gene TRBJ2-1; D gene unclear. The receptor was derived from a boy aged 5 to 17 in good health. Sequenced material: blood. CDR3 sequence reads: CASSQDGDLGDEQFF. The CDR3, as DNA: TGCGCCAGCAGCCAAGATGGAGACTTAGGCGATGAGCAGTTCTTC.